This T cell receptor (beta chain) is drawn from a study of CD8+ T cells in alopecia areata. Notes on this clone: As yet, its antigen is unknown.

Study observations and caveats: Affected scalp, especially in alopecia totalis/universalis, had a higher clonality than normal scalp did.

Trimming removed 1 base at V and 5 bases at J, with 17 bases between. The germline V gene encodes CDR1 MNHNS and CDR2 SASEGT. This CDR3 has 16 amino acids. Sequencing used cDNA as its template, made by extracting RNA and reverse transcribing it. Sequencing used immunoSEQ multiplex PCR; TCRdb keeps in-frame clones, though not all of them. Of over 200,000 clones in the sample, around 62% were seen once. Source: CD4+ T cells sorted from blood, taken at week 0. The TCR comes from a human donor with alopecia areata. The rearrangement joins TRBV6-1 to TRBJ2-5; the D gene is possibly TRBD2 (5 bases). CDR3 DNA sequence: TGTGCCAGCAGTGAAGTCGAACACACTAGGCAGGAGACCCAGTACTTC. It codes for CASSEVEHTRQETQYF.